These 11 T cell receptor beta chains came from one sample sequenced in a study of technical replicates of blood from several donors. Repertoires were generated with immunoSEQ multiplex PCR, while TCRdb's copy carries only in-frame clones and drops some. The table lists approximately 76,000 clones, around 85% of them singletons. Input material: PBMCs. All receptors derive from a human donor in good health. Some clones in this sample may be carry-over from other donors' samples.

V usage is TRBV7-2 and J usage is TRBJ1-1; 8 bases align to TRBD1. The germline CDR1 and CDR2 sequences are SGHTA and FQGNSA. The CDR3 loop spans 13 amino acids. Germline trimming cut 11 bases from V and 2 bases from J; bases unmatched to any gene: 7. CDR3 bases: TGTGCCGGGCGACAGGGGCCTAACACTGAAGCTTTCTTT. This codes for CAGRQGPNTEAFF.

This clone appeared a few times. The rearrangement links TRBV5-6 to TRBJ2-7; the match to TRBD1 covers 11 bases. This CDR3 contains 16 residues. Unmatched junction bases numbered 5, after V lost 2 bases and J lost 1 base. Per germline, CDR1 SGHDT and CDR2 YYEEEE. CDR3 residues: CASSFDWDRGSYEQYF. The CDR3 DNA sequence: TGTGCCAGCAGCTTTGATTGGGACAGGGGGTCCTACGAGCAGTACTTC.

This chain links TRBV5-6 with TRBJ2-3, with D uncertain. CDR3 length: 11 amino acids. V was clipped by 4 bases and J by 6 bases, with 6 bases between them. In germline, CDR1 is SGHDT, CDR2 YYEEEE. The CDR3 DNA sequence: TGTGCCAGCAGCCTCGCGGATACGCAGTATTTT. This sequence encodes CASSLADTQYF.

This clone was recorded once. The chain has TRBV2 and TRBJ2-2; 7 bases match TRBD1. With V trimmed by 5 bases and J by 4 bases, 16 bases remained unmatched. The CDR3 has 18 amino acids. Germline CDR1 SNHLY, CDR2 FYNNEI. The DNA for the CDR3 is TGTGCCAGCAGTCGGACACAGGGGACACCAACTGCCACCGGGGAGCTGTTTTTT. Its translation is CASSRTQGTPTATGELFF.

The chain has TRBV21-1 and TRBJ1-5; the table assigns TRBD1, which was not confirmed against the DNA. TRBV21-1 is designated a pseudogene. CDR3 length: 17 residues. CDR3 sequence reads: CASSKEAQGEGNQPQHF. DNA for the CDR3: TGTGCCAGCAGCAAAGAGGCACAGGGGGAAGGCAATCAGCCCCAGCATTTT.

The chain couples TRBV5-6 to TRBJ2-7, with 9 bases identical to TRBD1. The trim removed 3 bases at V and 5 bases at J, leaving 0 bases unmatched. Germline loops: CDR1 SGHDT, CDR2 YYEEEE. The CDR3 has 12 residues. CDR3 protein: CASSWTGDEQYF. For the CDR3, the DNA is TGTGCCAGCAGCTGGACAGGGGACGAGCAGTACTTC.

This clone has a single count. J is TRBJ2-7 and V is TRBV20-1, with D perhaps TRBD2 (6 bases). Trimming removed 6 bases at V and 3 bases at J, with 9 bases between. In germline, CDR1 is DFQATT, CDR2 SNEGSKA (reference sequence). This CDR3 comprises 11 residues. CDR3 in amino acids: CSARRGYEQYF. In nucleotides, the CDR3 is TGCAGTGCAAGGAGGGGCTACGAGCAGTACTTC.

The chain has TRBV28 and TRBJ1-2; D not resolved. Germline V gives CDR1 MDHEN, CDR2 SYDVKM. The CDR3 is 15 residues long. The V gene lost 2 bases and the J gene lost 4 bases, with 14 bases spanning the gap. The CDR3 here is CASSLGGSLGYGYTF. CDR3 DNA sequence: TGTGCCAGCAGTTTAGGCGGAAGTCTCGGCTATGGCTACACCTTC.

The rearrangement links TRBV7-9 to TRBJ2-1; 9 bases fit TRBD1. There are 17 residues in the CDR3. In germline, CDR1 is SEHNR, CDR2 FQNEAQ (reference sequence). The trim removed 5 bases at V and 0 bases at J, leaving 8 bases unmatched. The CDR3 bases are TGTGCCAGCAGCATAGAGGGACAGGGCTACTCCTACAATGAGCAGTTCTTC. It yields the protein CASSIEGQGYSYNEQFF.

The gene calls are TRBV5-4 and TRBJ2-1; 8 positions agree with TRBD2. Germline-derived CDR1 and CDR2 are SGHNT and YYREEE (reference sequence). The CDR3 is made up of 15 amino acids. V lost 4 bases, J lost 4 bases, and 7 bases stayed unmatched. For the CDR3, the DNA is TGTGCCAGCAGCCCCCAGCGGGGGACTTACAATGAGCAGTTCTTC. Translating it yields CASSPQRGTYNEQFF.

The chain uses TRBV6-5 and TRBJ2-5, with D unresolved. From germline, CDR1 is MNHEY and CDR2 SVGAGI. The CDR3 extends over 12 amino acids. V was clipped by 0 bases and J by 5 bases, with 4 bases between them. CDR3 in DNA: TGTGCCAGCAGTTACTCCGGGGAGACCCAGTACTTC. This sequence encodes CASSYSGETQYF.